Presented here are 16 T cell receptor beta chains from one specimen sequenced in a study of T-cell memory formation after mild COVID-19. TCRdb analysed the 5' RACE reads with MiXCR anew, one entry per CDR3 protein. The sample gives about 620,000 distinct CDR3 sequences, 15% to 20% of which show up once; about 12% is in the top ten. The specimen was PBMCs or a T cell subset sorted from them (not recorded which). The receptors here all came from an adult woman who had mild COVID-19 (a few samples of this study predate the infection). Cell type and time point are not known.

The chain carries TRBV5-5 and TRBJ1-4; TRBD1 might be the D (6 bases). This CDR3 has 14 amino acids. The germline V and J ends were trimmed by 2 bases and 8 bases, with 13 bases remaining between them. Looked up from germline, CDR1 is SGHKS and CDR2 is YYEKEE (reference sequence). CDR3 sequence: CASSFNPQGEKLFF. The CDR3 region has the DNA TGTGCCAGCAGCTTTAATCCACAGGGAGAAAAACTGTTTTTT.

The V call is TRBV10-3, the J call TRBJ2-7, with 12 nucleotides matching TRBD2. CDR3 size: 14 residues. Germline V lookup: CDR1 ENHRY, CDR2 SYGVKD. V trimming: 5 bases; J trimming: 7 bases; junction bases outside the gene matches: 6. The chain's CDR3 is CAISRLAGAYEQYF. CDR3 in DNA: TGTGCCATCAGTCGACTAGCGGGAGCATATGAGCAGTACTTC.

This clonotype was seen only a few times. This CDR3 is CASSQGLAGGLAKNIQYF. For the CDR3, the DNA is TGCGCCAGCAGCCAGGGACTAGCGGGGGGACTAGCCAAAAACATTCAGTACTTC. The chain recombines TRBV4-1 with TRBJ2-4; TRBD2 agrees at 15 bases. Germline trimming cut 3 bases from V and 0 bases from J; bases unmatched to any gene: 3. This CDR3 is built from 18 residues. Looked up from germline, CDR1 is MGHRA and CDR2 is YSYEKL.

This clonotype has only a few counts. The chain combines TRBV4-2 with TRBJ1-1; D gene ambiguous. Trimming removed 0 bases at V and 4 bases at J, with 9 bases between. The CDR3 runs 14 residues. CDR1 and CDR2 from the germline V gene are LGHNA and YNFKEQ. The DNA of the CDR3 is TGTGCCAGCAGCCAAGAAAACAGAGCCACTGAAGCTTTCTTT. Encoded protein: CASSQENRATEAFF.

The chain links TRBV4-1 to TRBJ2-4; D not certain. Germline V gene lookup returns CDR1 MGHRA and CDR2 YSYEKL. Trimming pared 6 bases from V and 5 bases from J, leaving 8 bases between. The CDR3 has 12 amino acids. The CDR3: CASSSEENIQYF. DNA for the CDR3: TGCGCCAGCAGTTCCGAAGAAAACATTCAGTACTTC.

CDR3: CASSMRSGRTDTQYF. The DNA for the CDR3 is TGTGCCAGCAGCATGCGTAGCGGACGCACAGATACGCAGTATTTT. The chain links TRBV7-9 to TRBJ2-3, with a weak D call TRBD2 (6 bases). Trimming left V 5 bases short and J 1 base short, with 13 bases between. CDR1 SEHNR and CDR2 FQNEAQ come from the germline V gene (reference sequence). The CDR3 length is 15 residues.

This chain connects TRBV12-3 or TRBV12-4 to TRBJ2-1; maybe TRBD1 (5 bases). The germline V and J ends were trimmed by 6 bases and 6 bases, with 9 bases remaining between them. There are 12 residues in the CDR3. The CDR3 DNA reads TGTGCCAGCAGGACACAGGTCAATGAGCAGTTCTTC. Translating it yields CASRTQVNEQFF.

This chain joins TRBV20-1 and TRBJ2-5, with D maybe TRBD1 (5 bases). The CDR3 loop spans 14 amino acids. CDR1 is DFQATT, CDR2 SNEGSKA, per germline (reference sequence). CDR3 nucleotide sequence: TGCAGCGTTCGGATTCGGCAGGGCCAATGGACCCAGTACTTC. Its translation: CSVRIRQGQWTQYF.

This CDR3 reads CASSREDRGPDTEAFF. In nucleotides, the CDR3 is TGTGCCAGCAGCCGAGAGGACAGGGGGCCGGACACTGAAGCTTTCTTT. The J gene is TRBJ1-1, the V gene TRBV7-9; 11 nucleotides match TRBD1. Germline lookup yields CDR1 SEHNR and CDR2 FQNEAQ (reference sequence). Trimming removed 5 bases from V and 3 bases from J; junction bases left unmatched: 8. CDR3 length equals 16 residues.

This chain links TRBV27 with TRBJ2-7; 11 bases align to TRBD1. V lost 8 bases, J lost 7 bases, and 10 bases stayed unmatched. The germline CDR1 and CDR2 sequences are MNHEY and SMNVEV (reference sequence). The CDR3 has 14 residues. The CDR3 loop is CASGAGTGGREQYF. DNA for the CDR3: TGTGCCAGCGGTGCCGGGACAGGGGGTCGGGAGCAGTACTTC.

This clonotype was detected only a few times. The V and J genes are TRBV15 and TRBJ2-2; D may be TRBD1 (6 bases). V lost 5 bases and J 4 bases, leaving 29 bases between the germline ends. The CDR3 consists of 20 residues. Germline CDR1 reads LNHNV; CDR2 reads YYDKDF (reference sequence). Here the CDR3 reads CATSGISMVWGRVGTGELFF. CDR3 in DNA: TGTGCCACCAGCGGGATCTCGATGGTCTGGGGGCGAGTGGGCACCGGGGAGCTGTTTTTT.

This sequence joins TRBV7-2 and TRBJ2-7; 15 bases are shared with TRBD2. The ends lost 5 bases at V and 5 bases at J; junction bases unmatched: 4. Germline V CDR1 and CDR2: SGHTA, FQGNSA. CDR3 length: 15 amino acids. The CDR3 region is CASSPGLAGGHEQYF. The CDR3 bases are TGTGCCAGCAGCCCAGGACTAGCGGGAGGGCACGAGCAGTACTTC.

This clonotype was observed a handful of times. This chain links TRBV5-1 with TRBJ2-2, with D uncertain. The CDR3 spans 13 residues. Trimming shortened V by 4 bases and J by 6 bases, and 10 bases separated the two germline ends. The germline gives CDR1 SGHRS, CDR2 YFSETQ. The CDR3 DNA is TGCGCCAGCAGCCCGGGCATTCCCGGGGAGCTGTTTTTT. It encodes CASSPGIPGELFF.

Only a few counts were recorded for this clonotype. V usage is TRBV20-1 and J usage is TRBJ2-3, with D maybe TRBD2 (5 bases). The CDR3 length is 14 residues. CDR1 and CDR2 from the germline V gene are DFQATT and SNEGSKA (reference sequence). V lost 5 bases to trimming and J lost 1 base, with 13 bases between them. DNA for the CDR3: TGCAGTGCTCGGACTGCCCCTGGCACAGATACGCAGTATTTT. Protein product: CSARTAPGTDTQYF.

This clonotype was observed a handful of times. V usage is TRBV6-6 and J usage is TRBJ2-5; D is uncertain. CDR1 and CDR2 from the germline V gene are MNHNY and SVGAGI (reference sequence). The CDR3 length is 13 residues. V was pared by 2 bases and J by 0 bases, with 4 bases between. For the CDR3, the DNA is TGTGCCAGCAGTTACGAGTACCAAGAGACCCAGTACTTC. It translates to CASSYEYQETQYF.

This clonotype came up a few times. The chain links TRBV28 to TRBJ1-1; 7 bases map to TRBD1. Germline CDR1 MDHEN, CDR2 SYDVKM. After removal of 3 bases from V and 11 bases from J, the junction contained 18 bases not matched to a gene. The CDR3 loop spans 16 amino acids. The chain's CDR3 is CASSLGGLTGRGGAFF. DNA for the CDR3: TGTGCCAGCAGTTTGGGTGGATTGACAGGGCGTGGGGGGGCTTTCTTT. The variable domain in full, with the rest retrieved from reference TRBV28 and TRBJ1-1, is DVKVTQSSRYLVKRTGEKVFLECVQDMDHENMFWYRQDPGLGLRLIYFSYDVKMKEKGDIPEGYSVSREKKERFSLILESASTNQTSMYLCASSLGGLTGRGGAFFGQGTRLTVV.